This T cell receptor beta chain was sequenced for a study of T cells in Graves' hyperthyroidism and ophthalmopathy (dated by TCRdb to the late 2010s). Background for the entire study: Peripheral blood samples were taken at initial diagnosis, before any treatment was given. TCR V-J signatures able to tell the groups apart were searched for in a discovery cohort of some 100 patients, of whom about 40 had Graves' ophthalmopathy and around 57 had stable Graves' hyperthyroidism. Whether ophthalmopathy could be predicted prospectively was tested in an independent validation cohort made up of 18 to 20 hyperthyroidism patients plus 17 patients who later progressed to ophthalmopathy. The 100 or so discovery patients were divided at random into training and test sets in a 7:3 ratio. In roughly six Graves' hyperthyroidism patients, the study also compared T-cell repertoires from thyroid tissue with T-cell repertoires from blood. Once sampling was done, hyperthyroidism patients were given methimazole at a starting dose of 30 mg daily, whereas ophthalmopathy patients were given high-dose intravenous methylprednisolone. The paper describes TCR Vbeta CDR3 sequencing of 130 to 150 peripheral blood samples, made up of 43 ophthalmopathy patients, 70 to 80 hyperthyroidism patients and roughly 17 progressor patients.

Results the study describes overall, beyond this receptor: A model built on a 13 V-J signature distinguished ophthalmopathy from stable hyperthyroidism, reaching 85% to 90% sensitivity and 81.08% specificity in cross-validation and 80%/75% in testing. In validation, the model predicted progression to ophthalmopathy a median of around six months before onset, with roughly 71% sensitivity and 72.22% specificity. Blood samples also contained most of the expanded thyroid clonotypes (frequency above 0.001), which suggests that blood repertoires may reflect thyroid immune responses. Sample size was not statistically predetermined, and blinding of investigators to group allocation was not performed.

Ophthalmopathy patients had moderately to severely active disease, Clinical Activity Score of at least 3, NOSPECS grade of at least 4, and duration under 3 months. Exclusion was applied to patients with uncontrolled infections, other autoimmune diseases, pregnancy or lactation. Diagnoses were established on the basis of clinical symptoms, serum thyroxine and TRAb, thyroid ultrasound, and orbital computed tomography. Ficoll-Paque density gradient centrifugation was used to isolate PBMCs from about 9 ml of fresh peripheral blood. Total RNA was extracted using Trizol reagent, and RNA quality was assessed on an Agilent 2100 Bioanalyzer. Amplification of TCR beta CDR3 regions was carried out from RNA transcripts. A first-round RT-PCR of the TCR CDR3 used the HTBI primer set with the Qiagen OneStep RT-PCR kit. Libraries were constructed in a second round of multiplex PCR, after which size selection and purification were performed. Paired-end sequencing of the libraries was performed with 100 bp reads on an Illumina HiSeq2000. The original pipeline was this. SOAPnuke was used to process the raw data, removing reads that contained adapters or uncalled bases, had a mean Phred below 15, or lacked an exact match to the constant primer or identifier. COPE v1.2.5 was used to merge the high-quality paired reads, and each unique nucleotide sequence was defined as a clonotype. MiTCR v1.1 was used to align clonotypes to the IMGT TRBV, TRBD and TRBJ reference segments. Only V-J combinations with frequency above 0.0001, covering about 99% of repertoires, were analysed. A TCS score was defined as the ratio of F50 (clonal expansion) to E x V (chaos), with BLOSUM62-based TCRdist applied between CDR3 peptides within each V-J. Welch's t-statistics and random forest reduced just over 500 V-J features to roughly 13, which were used in a naive Bayes classifier (R e1071). TCRdb trimmed the raw reads at Q25, called clones with MiXCR and kept productive beta chains. Rows merge per CDR3 protein into single entries with the most common DNA and genes. None of the V and J calls come from the authors' own analysis; TCRdb made them. In all, the sample holds about 300,000 distinct CDR3 sequences, and about 19% of those were seen once. The top ten clones comprise roughly 39% of the sample.

This clonotype showed up many times. The antigen it recognizes is unknown. The record has no base qualities; no much larger clone is one base away. Input material: blood. The sequence derives from a man in his fifties with Graves' ophthalmopathy.

The nucleotides are TGTGCCTGGAGTGTGGGCAGGCGAGGGAGGAACACTGAAGCTTTCTTT. This is translated as CAWSVGRRGRNTEAFF. The V and J segments used are TRBV30 and TRBJ1-1, with no D gene named confidently. The junction carries 15 bases between V and J, which are trimmed by 0 bases and 1 base respectively. The CDR3 has 16 amino acids, counting the end cysteine and phenylalanine. Of the read, only the CDR3 DNA is kept; its 48 bases are in frame from base 1. In the germline V gene (reference sequence), CDR1 corresponds to GTSNPN and CDR2 to SVGIG.